These 5 T cell receptor beta chains were all obtained from the same sample, sequenced in a study of spatial heterogeneity in lung cancer (dated by TCRdb to about 2019). Receptor libraries were prepared by 5' RACE. The run used a NextSeq 500. TCRdb trimmed public reads at Q25 via fastp, called clones via MiXCR and kept in-frame beta chains. Rows are combined by CDR3 protein, so each entry shows the most common genes and DNA. The sample has tens of thousands of distinct CDR3 sequences on record, about an eighth of them singletons. Of the sample, roughly 6.9% falls within the top ten clones. Read against the paper, the sample's time point label means: sample taken at primary tumor resection. Without any cell sorting, TCR sequencing was performed on whole RNA extracted either from tumor and nontumor lung tissue or from cryopreserved PBMC samples. This specimen consisted of PBMCs, obtained at surgery. The receptors were sampled from a male donor with early-stage non-small cell lung cancer.

This clonotype was recorded a few times. The V and J genes are TRBV11-2 and TRBJ2-3, with TRBD2 identical over 13 bases. The V gene's germline CDR1 is SGHAT and CDR2 FQNNGV. The CDR3 runs 20 residues. V shed 2 bases and J 2 bases; nucleotides not matched to a gene: 13. CDR3 DNA: TGTGCCAGCAGCTTAAGCTCCCTTCGGACTAGCGGGAGAGTCACAGATACGCAGTATTTT. Translation: CASSLSSLRTSGRVTDTQYF.

This clonotype showed up just a few times. This chain uses TRBV7-2 with TRBJ1-1; no clear D. CDR3 size: 11 residues. The V gene's germline CDR1 is SGHTA and CDR2 FQGNSA. V lost 2 bases and J lost 5, with 3 bases in between. Here the CDR3 DNA reads TGTGCCAGCAGCTTATGGACTGAAGCTTTCTTT. It specifies CASSLWTEAFF. The whole variable domain, filled in from reference TRBV7-2 and TRBJ1-1, reads GAGVSQSPSNKVTEKGKDVELRCDPISGHTALYWYRQSLGQGLEFLIYFQGNSAPDKSGLPSDRFSAERTGGSVSTLTIQRTQQEDSAVYLCASSLWTEAFFGQGTRLTVV.

The CDR3 DNA reads TGTGCCATCGGGACAGGATCGGCTGGAAACACCATATATTTT. Translated: CAIGTGSAGNTIYF. The chain employs TRBV10-3 and TRBJ1-3; 8 nucleotides line up with TRBD1. V lost 8 bases and J lost 2; bases outside the gene matches: 5. CDR3 size: 14 residues. From germline, CDR1 is ENHRY and CDR2 SYGVKD.

This clonotype was seen a few times. The rearrangement uses TRBV5-4 and TRBJ2-3, with TRBD2 identical over 10 bases. The CDR3 is made up of 15 amino acids. In germline, CDR1 is SGHNT, CDR2 YYREEE (reference sequence). After removal of 4 bases from V and 1 base from J, the junction contained 3 bases not matched to a gene. The CDR3 loop reads CASSRTSGGTDTQYF. CDR3 bases: TGTGCCAGCAGCCGGACTAGCGGAGGCACAGATACGCAGTATTTT.

The chain has TRBV7-2 and TRBJ1-6; possible D gene TRBD1, 5 bases. The CDR3 is 14 amino acids. The germline gives CDR1 SGHTA, CDR2 FQGNSA. Between the trimmed V and J ends, which lost 5 bases and 8 bases, there was a span of 13 bases. The DNA of the CDR3 is TGTGCCAGCAGCGGGACTCTATGGTATTCACCCCTCCACTTT. It encodes CASSGTLWYSPLHF.